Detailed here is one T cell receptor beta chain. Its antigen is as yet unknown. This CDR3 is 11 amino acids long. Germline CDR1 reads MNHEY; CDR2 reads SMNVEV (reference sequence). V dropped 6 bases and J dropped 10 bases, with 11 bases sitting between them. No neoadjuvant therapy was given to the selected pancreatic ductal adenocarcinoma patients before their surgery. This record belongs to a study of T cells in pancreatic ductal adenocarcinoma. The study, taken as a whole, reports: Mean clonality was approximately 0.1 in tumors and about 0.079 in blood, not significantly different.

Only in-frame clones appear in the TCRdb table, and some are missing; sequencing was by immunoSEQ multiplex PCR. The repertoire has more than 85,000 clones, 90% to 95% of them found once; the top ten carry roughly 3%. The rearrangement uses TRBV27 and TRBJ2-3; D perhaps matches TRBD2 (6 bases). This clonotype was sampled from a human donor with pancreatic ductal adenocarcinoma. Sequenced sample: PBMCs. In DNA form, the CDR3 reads TGTGCCAGCAGCTGGAGGGGATCGCAGTATTTT. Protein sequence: CASSWRGSQYF.